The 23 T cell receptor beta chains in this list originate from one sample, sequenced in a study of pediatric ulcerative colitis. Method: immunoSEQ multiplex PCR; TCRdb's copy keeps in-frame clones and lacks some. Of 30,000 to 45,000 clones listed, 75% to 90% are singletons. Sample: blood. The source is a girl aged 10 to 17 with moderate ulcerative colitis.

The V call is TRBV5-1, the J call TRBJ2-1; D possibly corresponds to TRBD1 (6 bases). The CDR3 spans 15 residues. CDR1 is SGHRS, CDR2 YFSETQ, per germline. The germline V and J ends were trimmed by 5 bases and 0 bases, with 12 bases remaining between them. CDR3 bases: TGCGCCAGCAGTCAACAGACAGGCTCCTACAATGAGCAGTTCTTC. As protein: CASSQQTGSYNEQFF.

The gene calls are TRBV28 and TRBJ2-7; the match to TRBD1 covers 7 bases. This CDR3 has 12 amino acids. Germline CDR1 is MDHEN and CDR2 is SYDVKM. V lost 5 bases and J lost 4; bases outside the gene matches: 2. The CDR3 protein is CASSRQGYEQYF. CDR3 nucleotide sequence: TGTGCCAGCAGTCGACAGGGTTACGAGCAGTACTTC.

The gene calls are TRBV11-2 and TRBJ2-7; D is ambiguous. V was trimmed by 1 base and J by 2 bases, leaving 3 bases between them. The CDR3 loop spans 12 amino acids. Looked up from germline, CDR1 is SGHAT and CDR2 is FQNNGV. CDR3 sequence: CASSLAPYEQYF. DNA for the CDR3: TGTGCCAGCAGCTTAGCCCCCTACGAGCAGTACTTC.

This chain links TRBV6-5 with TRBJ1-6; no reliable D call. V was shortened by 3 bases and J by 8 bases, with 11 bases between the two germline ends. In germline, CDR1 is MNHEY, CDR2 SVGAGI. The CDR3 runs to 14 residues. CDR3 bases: TGTGCCAGCAGTTATGGCCTCGAGCATTCACCCCTCCACTTT. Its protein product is CASSYGLEHSPLHF.

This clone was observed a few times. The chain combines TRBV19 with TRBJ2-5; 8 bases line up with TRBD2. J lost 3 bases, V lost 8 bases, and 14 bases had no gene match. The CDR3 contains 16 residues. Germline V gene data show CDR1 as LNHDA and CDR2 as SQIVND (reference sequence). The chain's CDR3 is CASRDRAGASKETQYF. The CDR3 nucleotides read TGTGCCAGTCGAGATAGAGCGGGGGCTTCCAAAGAGACCCAGTACTTC.

CDR3 bases: TGCGCCAGCAGAGGGGGGCCAAGCACAGATACGCAGTATTTT. It yields the protein CASRGGPSTDTQYF. The rearrangement joins TRBV5-1 to TRBJ2-3; either TRBD1 or TRBD2 may fit D (6 bases each). The germline V gene encodes CDR1 SGHRS and CDR2 YFSETQ. V dropped 5 bases and J dropped 0 bases, with 10 bases sitting between them. The CDR3 is made up of 14 amino acids.

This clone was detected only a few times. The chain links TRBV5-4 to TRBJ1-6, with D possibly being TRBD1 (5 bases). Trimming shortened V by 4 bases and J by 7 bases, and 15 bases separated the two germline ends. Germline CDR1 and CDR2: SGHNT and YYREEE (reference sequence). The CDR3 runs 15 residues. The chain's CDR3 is CASSGGDVRNSPLHF. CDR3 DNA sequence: TGTGCCAGCAGCGGGGGGGACGTGAGGAATTCACCCCTCCACTTT. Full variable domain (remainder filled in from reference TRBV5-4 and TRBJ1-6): ETGVTQSPTHLIKTRGQQVTLRCSSQSGHNTVSWYQQALGQGPQFIFQYYREEENGRGNFPPRFSGLQFPNYSSELNVNALELDDSALYLCASSGGDVRNSPLHFGNGTRLTVT.

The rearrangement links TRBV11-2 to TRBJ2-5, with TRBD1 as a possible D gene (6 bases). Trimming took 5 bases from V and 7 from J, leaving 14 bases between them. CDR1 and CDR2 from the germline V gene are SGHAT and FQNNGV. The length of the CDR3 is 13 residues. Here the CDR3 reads CASSPGDPVTQYF. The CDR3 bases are TGTGCCAGCAGCCCAGGGGACCCCGTGACCCAGTACTTC.

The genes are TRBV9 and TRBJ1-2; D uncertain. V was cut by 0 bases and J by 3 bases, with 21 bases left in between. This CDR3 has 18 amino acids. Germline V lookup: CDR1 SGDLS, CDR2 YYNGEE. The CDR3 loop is CASSVGLDGRLSYYGYTF. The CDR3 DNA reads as TGTGCCAGCAGCGTAGGTCTGGACGGCAGGTTGAGCTACTATGGCTACACCTTC.

The DNA for the CDR3 is TGTGCCAGCAGCTTGCTTACTAGCGGTACTGAGCAGTTCTTC. It is translated as CASSLLTSGTEQFF. The rearrangement uses TRBV5-6 and TRBJ2-1, with 8 bases identical to TRBD2. The CDR3 loop spans 14 amino acids. V lost 1 base to trimming and J lost 9 bases; unmatched junction nucleotides: 6. The germline CDR1 and CDR2 sequences are SGHDT and YYEEEE. Full variable domain (missing parts from reference TRBV5-6 and TRBJ2-1): DAGVTQSPTHLIKTRGQQVTLRCSPKSGHDTVSWYQQALGQGPQFIFQYYEEEERQRGNFPDRFSGHQFPNYSSELNVNALLLGDSALYLCASSLLTSGTEQFFGPGTRLTVL.

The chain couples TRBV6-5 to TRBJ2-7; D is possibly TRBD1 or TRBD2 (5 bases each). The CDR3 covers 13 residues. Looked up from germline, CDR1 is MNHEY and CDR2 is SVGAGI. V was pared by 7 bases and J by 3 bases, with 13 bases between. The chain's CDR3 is CASTGTPDYEQYF. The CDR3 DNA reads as TGTGCCAGCACCGGGACGCCCGACTACGAGCAGTACTTC.

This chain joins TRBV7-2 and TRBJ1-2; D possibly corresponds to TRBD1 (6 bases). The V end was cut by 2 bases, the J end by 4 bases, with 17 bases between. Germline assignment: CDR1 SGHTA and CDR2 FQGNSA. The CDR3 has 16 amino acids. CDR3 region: CASSLREGGNFYGYTF. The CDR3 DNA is TGTGCCAGCAGCTTAAGGGAGGGGGGAAACTTCTATGGCTACACCTTC.

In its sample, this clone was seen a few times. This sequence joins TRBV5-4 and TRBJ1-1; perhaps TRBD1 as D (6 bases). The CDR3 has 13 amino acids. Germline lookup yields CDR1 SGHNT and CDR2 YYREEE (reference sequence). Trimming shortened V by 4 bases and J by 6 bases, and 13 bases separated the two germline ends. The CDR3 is CASSATGLAEAFF. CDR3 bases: TGTGCCAGCAGCGCAACAGGGCTCGCTGAAGCTTTCTTT.

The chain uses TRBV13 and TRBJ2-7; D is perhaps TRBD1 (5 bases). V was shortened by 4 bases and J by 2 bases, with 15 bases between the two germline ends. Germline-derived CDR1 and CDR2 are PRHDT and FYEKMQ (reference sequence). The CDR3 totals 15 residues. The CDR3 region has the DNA TGTGCCAGCAGCTCCTGGACACATCGTGCCTACGAGCAGTACTTC. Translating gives CASSSWTHRAYEQYF. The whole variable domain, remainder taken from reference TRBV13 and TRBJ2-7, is AAGVIQSPRHLIKEKRETATLKCYPIPRHDTVYWYQQGPGQDPQFLISFYEKMQSDKGSIPDRFSAQQFSDYHSELNMSSLELGDSALYFCASSSWTHRAYEQYFGPGTRLTVT.

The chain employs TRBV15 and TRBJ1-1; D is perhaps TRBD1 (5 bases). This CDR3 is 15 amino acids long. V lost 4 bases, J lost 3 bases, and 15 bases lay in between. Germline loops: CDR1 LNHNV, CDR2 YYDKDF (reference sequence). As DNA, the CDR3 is TGTGCCACCAGCATAGGCGGGGCCTCTGACACTGAAGCTTTCTTT. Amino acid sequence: CATSIGGASDTEAFF. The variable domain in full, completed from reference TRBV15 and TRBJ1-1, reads DAMVIQNPRYQVTQFGKPVTLSCSQTLNHNVMYWYQQKSSQAPKLLFHYYDKDFNNEADTPDNFQSRRPNTSFCFLDIRSPGLGDTAMYLCATSIGGASDTEAFFGQGTRLTVV.

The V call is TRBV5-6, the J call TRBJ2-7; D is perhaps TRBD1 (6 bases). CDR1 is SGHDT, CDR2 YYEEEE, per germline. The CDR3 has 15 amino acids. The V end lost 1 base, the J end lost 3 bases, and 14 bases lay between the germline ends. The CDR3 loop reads CASSLLPGVFYEQYF. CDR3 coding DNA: TGTGCCAGCAGCTTGTTACCAGGGGTTTTCTACGAGCAGTACTTC.

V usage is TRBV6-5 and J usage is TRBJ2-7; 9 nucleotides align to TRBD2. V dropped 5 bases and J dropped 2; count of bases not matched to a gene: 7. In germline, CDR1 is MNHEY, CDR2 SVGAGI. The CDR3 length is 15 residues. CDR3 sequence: CASSLRLAETYEQYF. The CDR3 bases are TGTGCCAGCAGTCTTCGACTAGCGGAAACCTACGAGCAGTACTTC.

The DNA for the CDR3 is TGCGCCAGCAGCCCCCGGGACAGGGGCATGAAAATAGAACTGTTTTTT. It yields the protein CASSPRDRGMKIELFF. This chain uses TRBV5-1 with TRBJ1-4; 10 bases are shared with TRBD1. With V trimmed by 4 bases and J by 12 bases, 15 bases remained unmatched. CDR1 is SGHRS and CDR2 is YFSETQ in the germline V gene. CDR3 size: 16 residues.

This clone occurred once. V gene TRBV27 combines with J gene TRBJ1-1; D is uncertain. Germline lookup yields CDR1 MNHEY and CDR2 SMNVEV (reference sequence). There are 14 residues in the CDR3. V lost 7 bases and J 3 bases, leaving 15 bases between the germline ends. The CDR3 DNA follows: TGTGCCAGCATCGGGTTGGGAGCGTACACTGAAGCTTTCTTT. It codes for CASIGLGAYTEAFF.

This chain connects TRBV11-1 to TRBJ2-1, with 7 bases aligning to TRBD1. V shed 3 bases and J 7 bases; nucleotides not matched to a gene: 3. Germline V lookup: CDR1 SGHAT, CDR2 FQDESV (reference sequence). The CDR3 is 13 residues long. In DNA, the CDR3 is TGTGCCAGCAGCTTTGACAGGGAGAATGAGCAGTTCTTC. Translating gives CASSFDRENEQFF.

CDR3 sequence: CASSLWDRLTGELFF. Here the CDR3 DNA reads TGTGCCAGCAGCTTATGGGACAGGTTGACCGGGGAGCTGTTTTTT. The chain combines TRBV7-2 with TRBJ2-2, with 8 bases fitting TRBD1. Germline V gene data show CDR1 as SGHTA and CDR2 as FQGNSA. V dropped 2 bases and J dropped 5; count of bases not matched to a gene: 4. The CDR3 runs to 15 residues.

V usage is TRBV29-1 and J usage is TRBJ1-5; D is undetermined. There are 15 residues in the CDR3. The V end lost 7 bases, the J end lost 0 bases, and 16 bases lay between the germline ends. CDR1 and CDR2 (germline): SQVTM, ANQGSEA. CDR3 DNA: TGCAGCGGTGGGTACACGGAGGATAGCAATCAGCCCCAGCATTTT. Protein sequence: CSGGYTEDSNQPQHF. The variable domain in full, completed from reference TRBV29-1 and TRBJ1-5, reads SAVISQKPSRDICQRGTSLTIQCQVDSQVTMMFWYRQQPGQSLTLIATANQGSEATYESGFVIDKFPISRPNLTFSTLTVSNMSPEDSSIYLCSGGYTEDSNQPQHFGDGTRLSIL.

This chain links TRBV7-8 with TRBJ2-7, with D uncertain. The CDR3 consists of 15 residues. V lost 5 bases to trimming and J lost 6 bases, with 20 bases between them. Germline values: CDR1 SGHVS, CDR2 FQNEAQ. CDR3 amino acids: CASSADPGPPFEQYF. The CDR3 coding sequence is TGTGCCAGCAGCGCCGATCCGGGCCCCCCATTCGAGCAGTACTTC.